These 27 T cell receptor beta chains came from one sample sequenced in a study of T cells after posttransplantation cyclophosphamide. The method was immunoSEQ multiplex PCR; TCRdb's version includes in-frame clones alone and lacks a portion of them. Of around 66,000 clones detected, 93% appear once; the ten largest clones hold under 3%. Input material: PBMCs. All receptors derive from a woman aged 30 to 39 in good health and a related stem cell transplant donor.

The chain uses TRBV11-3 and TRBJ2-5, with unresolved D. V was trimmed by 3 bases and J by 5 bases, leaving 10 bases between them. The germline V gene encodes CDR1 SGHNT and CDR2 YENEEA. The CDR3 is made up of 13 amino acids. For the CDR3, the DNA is TGTGCCAGCAGCTTTCAGGACGCGGAGACCCAGTACTTC. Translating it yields CASSFQDAETQYF.

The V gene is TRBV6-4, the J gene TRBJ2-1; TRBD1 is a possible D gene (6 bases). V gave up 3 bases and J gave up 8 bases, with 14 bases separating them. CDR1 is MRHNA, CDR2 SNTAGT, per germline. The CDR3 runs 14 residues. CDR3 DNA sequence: TGTGCCAGCAGTGAGGGGGCCGGCGGCGATGAGCAGTTCTTC. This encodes CASSEGAGGDEQFF.

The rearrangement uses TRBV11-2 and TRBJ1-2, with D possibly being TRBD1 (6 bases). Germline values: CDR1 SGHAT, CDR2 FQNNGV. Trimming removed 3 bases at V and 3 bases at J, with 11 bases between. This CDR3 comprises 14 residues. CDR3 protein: CASSFQGTDYGYTF. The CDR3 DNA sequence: TGTGCCAGCAGCTTTCAGGGGACGGACTATGGCTACACCTTC.

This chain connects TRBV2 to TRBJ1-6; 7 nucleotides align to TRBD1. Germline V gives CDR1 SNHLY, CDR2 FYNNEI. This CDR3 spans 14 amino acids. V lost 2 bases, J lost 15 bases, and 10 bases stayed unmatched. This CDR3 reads CASSELTGQPYLHF. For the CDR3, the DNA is TGTGCCAGCAGTGAACTGACGGGACAGCCCTACCTCCACTTT.

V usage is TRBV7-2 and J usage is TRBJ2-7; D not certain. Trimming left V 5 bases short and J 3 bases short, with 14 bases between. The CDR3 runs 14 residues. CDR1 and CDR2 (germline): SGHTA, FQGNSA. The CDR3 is CASSPSYLDYEQYF. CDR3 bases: TGTGCCAGCAGCCCGAGCTACCTGGACTACGAGCAGTACTTC.

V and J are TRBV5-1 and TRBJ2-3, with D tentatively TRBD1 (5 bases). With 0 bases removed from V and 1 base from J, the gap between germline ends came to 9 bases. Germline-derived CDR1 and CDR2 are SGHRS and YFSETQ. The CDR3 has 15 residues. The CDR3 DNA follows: TGCGCCAGCAGCTTGGCAGGGAAACGCACAGATACGCAGTATTTT. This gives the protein CASSLAGKRTDTQYF. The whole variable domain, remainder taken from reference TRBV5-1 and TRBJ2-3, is KAGVTQTPRYLIKTRGQQVTLSCSPISGHRSVSWYQQTPGQGLQFLFEYFSETQRNKGNFPGRFSGRQFSNSRSEMNVSTLELGDSALYLCASSLAGKRTDTQYFGPGTRLTVL.

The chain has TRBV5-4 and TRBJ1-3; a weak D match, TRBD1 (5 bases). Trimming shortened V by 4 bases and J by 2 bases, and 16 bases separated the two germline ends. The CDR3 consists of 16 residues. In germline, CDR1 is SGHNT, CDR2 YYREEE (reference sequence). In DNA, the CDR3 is TGTGCCAGCAGCCCCGGGGGGATCGTTGCTGGAAACACCATATATTTT. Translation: CASSPGGIVAGNTIYF.

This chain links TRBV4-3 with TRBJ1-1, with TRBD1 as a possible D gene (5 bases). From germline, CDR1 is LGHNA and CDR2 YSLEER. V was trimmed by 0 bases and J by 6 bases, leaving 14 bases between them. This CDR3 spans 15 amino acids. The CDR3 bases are TGCGCCAGCAGCCAAGATCTTGGGGGGGTGTCTGAAGCTTTCTTT. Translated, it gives CASSQDLGGVSEAFF.

CDR3 protein: CASSKRGGAYEQYF. As DNA, the CDR3 is TGTGCCAGCAGTAAACGGGGGGGAGCCTACGAGCAGTACTTC. The rearrangement uses TRBV27 and TRBJ2-7; 8 bases fit TRBD2. The ends lost 5 bases at V and 2 bases at J; junction bases unmatched: 5. The CDR3 has 14 residues. Germline V lookup: CDR1 MNHEY, CDR2 SMNVEV (reference sequence).

The CDR3 nucleotides read TGTGCCAGCAGTTACCCAGCGAACACTGAAGCTTTCTTT. Translation gives CASSYPANTEAFF. The chain combines TRBV7-9 with TRBJ1-1; D is uncertain. Germline assignment: CDR1 SEHNR and CDR2 FQNEAQ (reference sequence). V was cut by 6 bases and J by 1 base, with 9 bases left in between. This CDR3 comprises 13 residues.

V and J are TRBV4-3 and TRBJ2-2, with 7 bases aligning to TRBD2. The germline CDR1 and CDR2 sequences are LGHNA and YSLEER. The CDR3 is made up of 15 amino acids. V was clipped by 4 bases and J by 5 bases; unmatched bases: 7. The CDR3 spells CASSPGLHVTGELFF. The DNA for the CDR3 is TGCGCCAGCAGCCCGGGACTACACGTGACCGGGGAGCTGTTTTTT.

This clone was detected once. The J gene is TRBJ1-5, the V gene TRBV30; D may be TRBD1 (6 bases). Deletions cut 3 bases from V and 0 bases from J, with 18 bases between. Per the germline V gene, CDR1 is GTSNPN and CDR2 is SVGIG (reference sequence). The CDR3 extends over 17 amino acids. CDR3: CAWSPARDKFSNQPQHF. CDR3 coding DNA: TGTGCCTGGAGCCCGGCCCGGGACAAGTTTAGCAATCAGCCCCAGCATTTT.

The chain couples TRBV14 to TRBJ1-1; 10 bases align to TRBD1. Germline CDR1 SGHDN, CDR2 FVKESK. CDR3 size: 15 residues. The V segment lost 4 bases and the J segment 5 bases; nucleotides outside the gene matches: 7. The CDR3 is CASSPWTGGWTEAFF. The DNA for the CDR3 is TGTGCCAGCAGCCCTTGGACAGGGGGATGGACTGAAGCTTTCTTT.

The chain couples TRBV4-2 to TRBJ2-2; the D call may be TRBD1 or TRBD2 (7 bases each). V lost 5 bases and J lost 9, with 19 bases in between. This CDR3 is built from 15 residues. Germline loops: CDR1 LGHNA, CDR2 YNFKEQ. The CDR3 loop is CASSERQGGHRELFF. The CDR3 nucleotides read TGTGCCAGCAGCGAACGACAGGGAGGGCACCGGGAGCTGTTTTTT.

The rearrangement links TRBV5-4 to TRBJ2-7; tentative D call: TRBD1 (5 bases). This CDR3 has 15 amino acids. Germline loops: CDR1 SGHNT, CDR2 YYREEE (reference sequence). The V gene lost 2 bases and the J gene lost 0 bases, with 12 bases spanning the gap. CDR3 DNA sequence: TGTGCCAGCAGCTTAGACAGTTCCCCCTCCTACGAGCAGTACTTC. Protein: CASSLDSSPSYEQYF. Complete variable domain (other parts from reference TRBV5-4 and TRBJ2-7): ETGVTQSPTHLIKTRGQQVTLRCSSQSGHNTVSWYQQALGQGPQFIFQYYREEENGRGNFPPRFSGLQFPNYSSELNVNALELDDSALYLCASSLDSSPSYEQYFGPGTRLTVT.

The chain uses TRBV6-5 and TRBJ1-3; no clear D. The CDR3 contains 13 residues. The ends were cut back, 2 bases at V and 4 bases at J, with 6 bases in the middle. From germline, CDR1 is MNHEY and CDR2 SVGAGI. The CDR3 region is CASSYPPGNTIYF. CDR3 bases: TGTGCCAGCAGTTACCCGCCGGGAAACACCATATATTTT.

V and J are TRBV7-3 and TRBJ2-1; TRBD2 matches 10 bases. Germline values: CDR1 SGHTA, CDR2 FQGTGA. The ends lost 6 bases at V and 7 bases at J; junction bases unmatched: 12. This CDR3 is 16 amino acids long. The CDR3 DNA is TGTGCCAGCAGTCCGGGGCTAGCGGGGGCGGGGAATGAGCAGTTCTTC. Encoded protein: CASSPGLAGAGNEQFF. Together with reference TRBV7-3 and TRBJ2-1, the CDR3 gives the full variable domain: GAGVSQTPSNKVTEKGKYVELRCDPISGHTALYWYRQSLGQGPEFLIYFQGTGAADDSGLPNDRFFAVRPEGSVSTLKIQRTERGDSAVYLCASSPGLAGAGNEQFFGPGTRLTVL.

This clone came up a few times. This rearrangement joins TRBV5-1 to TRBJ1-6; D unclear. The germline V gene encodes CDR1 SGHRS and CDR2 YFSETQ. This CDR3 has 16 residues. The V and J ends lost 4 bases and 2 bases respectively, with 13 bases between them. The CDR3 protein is CASSPMAITYNSPLHF. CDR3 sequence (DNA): TGCGCCAGCAGCCCGATGGCAATCACCTATAATTCACCCCTCCACTTT.

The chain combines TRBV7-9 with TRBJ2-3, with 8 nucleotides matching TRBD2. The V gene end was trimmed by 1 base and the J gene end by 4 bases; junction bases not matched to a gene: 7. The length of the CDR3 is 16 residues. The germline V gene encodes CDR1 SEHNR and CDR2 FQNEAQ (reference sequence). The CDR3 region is CASSLGLRGDADTQYF. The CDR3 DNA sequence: TGTGCCAGCAGCTTAGGTCTGCGGGGGGATGCAGATACGCAGTATTTT. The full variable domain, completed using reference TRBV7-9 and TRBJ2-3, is DTGVSQNPRHKITKRGQNVTFRCDPISEHNRLYWYRQTLGQGPEFLTYFQNEAQLEKSRLLSDRFSAERPKGSFSTLEIQRTEQGDSAMYLCASSLGLRGDADTQYFGPGTRLTVL.

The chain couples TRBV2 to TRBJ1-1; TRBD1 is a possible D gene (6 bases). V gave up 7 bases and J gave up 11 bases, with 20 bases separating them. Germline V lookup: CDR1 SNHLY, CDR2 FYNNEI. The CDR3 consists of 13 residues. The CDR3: CASKLDSGFFAFF. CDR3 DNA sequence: TGTGCCAGCAAGCTGGACAGCGGTTTTTTCGCTTTCTTT.

The CDR3 coding sequence is TGTGCCAGTAGTATAGGGGCAGCCTCGCCCCTCTATGGCTACACCTTC. Translated: CASSIGAASPLYGYTF. V and J are TRBV19 and TRBJ1-2; D is undetermined. The germline gives CDR1 LNHDA, CDR2 SQIVND (reference sequence). V gave up 1 base and J gave up 4 bases, with 16 bases separating them. The CDR3 length is 16 residues.

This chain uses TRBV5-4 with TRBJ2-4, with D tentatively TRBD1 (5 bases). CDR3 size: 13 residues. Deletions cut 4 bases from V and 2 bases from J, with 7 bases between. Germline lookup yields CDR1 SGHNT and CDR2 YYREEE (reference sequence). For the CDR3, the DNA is TGTGCCAGCAGCCGGACACCCAAAAACATTCAGTACTTC. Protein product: CASSRTPKNIQYF.

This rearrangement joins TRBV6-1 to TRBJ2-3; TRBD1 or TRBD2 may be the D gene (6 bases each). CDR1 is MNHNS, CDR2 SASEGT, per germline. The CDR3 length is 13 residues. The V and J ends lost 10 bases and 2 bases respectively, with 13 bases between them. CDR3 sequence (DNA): TGTGCCATGGCGAGGGGGGTCACAGATACGCAGTATTTT. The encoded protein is CAMARGVTDTQYF.

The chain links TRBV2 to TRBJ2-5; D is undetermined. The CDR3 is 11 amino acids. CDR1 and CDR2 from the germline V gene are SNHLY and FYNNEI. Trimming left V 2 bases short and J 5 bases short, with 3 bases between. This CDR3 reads CASSESETQYF. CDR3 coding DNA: TGTGCCAGCAGTGAATCCGAGACCCAGTACTTC.

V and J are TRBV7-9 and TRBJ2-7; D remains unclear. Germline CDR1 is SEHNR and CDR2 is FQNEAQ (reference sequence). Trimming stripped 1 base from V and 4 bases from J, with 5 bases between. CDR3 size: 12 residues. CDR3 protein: CASSLEQYEQYF. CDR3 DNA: TGTGCCAGCAGCTTAGAACAGTACGAGCAGTACTTC.

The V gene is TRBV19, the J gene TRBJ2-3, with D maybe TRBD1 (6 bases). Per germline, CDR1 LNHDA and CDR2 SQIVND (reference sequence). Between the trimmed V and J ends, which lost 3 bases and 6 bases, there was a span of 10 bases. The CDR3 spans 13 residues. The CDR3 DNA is TGTGCCAGTAGTATCTTTCAGGGGGATACGCAGTATTTT. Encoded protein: CASSIFQGDTQYF.

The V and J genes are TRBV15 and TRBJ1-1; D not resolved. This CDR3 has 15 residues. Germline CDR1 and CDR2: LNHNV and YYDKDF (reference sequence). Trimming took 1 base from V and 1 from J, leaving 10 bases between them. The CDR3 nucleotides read TGTGCCACCAGCAGAGCAGACACCCCGAACACTGAAGCTTTCTTT. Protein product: CATSRADTPNTEAFF.